Shown below are 10 T cell receptor beta chains from a single sample sequenced in a study of long-term antiretroviral therapy in people with HIV. An immunoSEQ assay, version v3.0, was performed at survey level. Assay: immunoSEQ multiplex PCR; the TCRdb copy retains only in-frame clones and omits some. The sample consists of 25,000 to 30,000 clones, around 84% of them appearing once. The starting material was unsorted PBMCs, obtained 0.4 years after starting antiretroviral therapy. Receptors were obtained from a man between 18 and 29 years old with HIV.

V is TRBV6-4 and J is TRBJ2-3; the D gene could be TRBD1 or TRBD2 (5 bases each). The germline V gene has CDR1 MRHNA and CDR2 SNTAGT. This CDR3 is built from 16 residues. The V end lost 0 bases, the J end lost 1 base, and 11 bases lay between the germline ends. The DNA of the CDR3 is TGTGCCAGCAGTGACTCGACAGCCGGGGGCACAGATACGCAGTATTTT. Protein product: CASSDSTAGGTDTQYF.

The chain employs TRBV5-5 and TRBJ2-2; TRBD2 is a possible D gene (5 bases). The V gene lost 1 base and the J gene lost 3 bases, with 13 bases spanning the gap. In germline, CDR1 is SGHKS, CDR2 YYEKEE (reference sequence). CDR3 length: 16 amino acids. The CDR3 protein is CASSLWGEHYTGELFF. CDR3 DNA sequence: TGTGCCAGCAGCTTGTGGGGAGAGCATTACACCGGGGAGCTGTTTTTT.

The chain couples TRBV4-1 to TRBJ2-7; 9 bases match TRBD1. The germline gives CDR1 MGHRA, CDR2 YSYEKL. Losses at the gene ends were 0 bases for V and 7 bases for J; bases not matched to a gene: 7. The CDR3 length is 15 residues. The CDR3 region is CASSQDLTGGREQYF. CDR3 sequence (DNA): TGCGCCAGCAGCCAAGATCTAACAGGGGGCCGGGAGCAGTACTTC.

The chain has TRBV7-6 and TRBJ2-1; no definite D call. The CDR3 loop spans 12 amino acids. In germline, CDR1 is SGHVS, CDR2 FNYEAQ. The germline V and J ends were trimmed by 5 bases and 4 bases, with 6 bases remaining between them. CDR3 sequence: CASSAQYNEQFF. In nucleotides, the CDR3 is TGTGCCAGCAGCGCCCAATACAATGAGCAGTTCTTC.

This rearrangement joins TRBV9 to TRBJ2-7; 9 nucleotides align to TRBD1. The length of the CDR3 is 15 residues. Looked up from germline, CDR1 is SGDLS and CDR2 is YYNGEE. With V trimmed by 0 bases and J by 1 base, 2 bases remained unmatched. The CDR3 region has the DNA TGTGCCAGCAGCGTAGCTGGGACAGGGTCCTACGAGCAGTACTTC. The encoded protein is CASSVAGTGSYEQYF.

The chain couples TRBV19 to TRBJ1-1, with D perhaps matching TRBD1 (5 bases). This CDR3 contains 15 residues. CDR1 is LNHDA, CDR2 SQIVND, per germline (reference sequence). V was cut by 3 bases and J by 1 base, with 12 bases left in between. In nucleotides, the CDR3 is TGTGCCAGTAGTATTGGCAGGGAACGGAACACTGAAGCTTTCTTT. Translated: CASSIGRERNTEAFF. The variable domain in full, completed from reference TRBV19 and TRBJ1-1, reads DGGITQSPKYLFRKEGQNVTLSCEQNLNHDAMYWYRQDPGQGLRLIYYSQIVNDFQKGDIAEGYSVSREKKESFPLTVTSAQKNPTAFYLCASSIGRERNTEAFFGQGTRLTVV.

Here the CDR3 reads CASSIRDRTGELFF. CDR3 nucleotide sequence: TGTGCCAGCAGTATCCGGGACAGAACCGGGGAGCTGTTTTTT. V usage is TRBV27 and J usage is TRBJ2-2, with 7 positions matching TRBD1. Germline V gene sequence: CDR1 MNHEY, CDR2 SMNVEV (reference sequence). With 5 bases clipped from V and 5 bases from J, the junction kept 5 bases outside the gene matches. The CDR3 contains 14 residues.

V and J are TRBV14 and TRBJ1-2; 11 bases fit TRBD1. The germline V gene has CDR1 SGHDN and CDR2 FVKESK. This CDR3 region has 17 residues. With V trimmed by 4 bases and J by 5 bases, 12 bases remained unmatched. Written as DNA, the CDR3 is TGTGCCAGCAGCCGACCCGGACAGGGGGCCTCTGCATATGGCTACACCTTC. This codes for CASSRPGQGASAYGYTF. Full variable domain (outside the CDR3, taken from reference TRBV14 and TRBJ1-2): EAGVTQFPSHSVIEKGQTVTLRCDPISGHDNLYWYRRVMGKEIKFLLHFVKESKQDESGMPNNRFLAERTGGTYSTLKVQPAELEDSGVYFCASSRPGQGASAYGYTFGSGTRLTVV.

This sequence joins TRBV6-6 and TRBJ2-7, with D perhaps TRBD1 (6 bases). The V gene's germline CDR1 is MNHNY and CDR2 SVGAGI (reference sequence). V was shortened by 6 bases and J by 7 bases, with 16 bases between the two germline ends. The CDR3 spans 13 residues. The CDR3 loop reads CASSPRQAEEQYF. CDR3 in DNA: TGTGCCAGCAGCCCTCGACAGGCGGAAGAGCAGTACTTC.

The CDR3 reads CASSLLGPQNIQYF. CDR3 DNA sequence: TGTGCCAGCTCCCTGCTGGGACCCCAAAACATTCAGTACTTC. The chain employs TRBV7-2 and TRBJ2-4; TRBD1 or TRBD2 may be the D gene (5 bases each). The V gene lost 8 bases and the J gene lost 5 bases, with 16 bases spanning the gap. Germline V gives CDR1 SGHTA, CDR2 FQGNSA. The CDR3 totals 14 residues.